One sample yielded the 2 T cell receptor beta chains listed below, sequenced in a study of blood T cell repertoires in COVID-19. Libraries were prepared by immunoSEQ multiplex PCR; TCRdb keeps only in-frame clonotypes and omits some of them. The sample has about 400,000 clones; around 88% are singletons. Sequenced input: peripheral blood. All receptors derive from a woman aged 25 to 45 with acute or convalescent COVID-19.

This clone was recorded only once. This chain uses TRBV4-1 with TRBJ1-2; TRBD1 matches 7 bases. The V segment lost 4 bases and the J segment 2 bases; nucleotides outside the gene matches: 7. The CDR3 totals 15 residues. From germline, CDR1 is MGHRA and CDR2 YSYEKL. CDR3 protein: CASSLNRDSNYGYTF. CDR3 coding DNA: TGCGCCAGCAGCCTGAACAGGGACAGCAACTATGGCTACACCTTC.

On this clone itself: Other DNA sequences of this sample code for an identical CDR3. V is TRBV9 and J is TRBJ2-3; D ambiguous. V dropped 2 bases and J dropped 0 bases, with 4 bases sitting between them. In germline, CDR1 is SGDLS, CDR2 YYNGEE. The CDR3 length is 13 residues. In DNA, the CDR3 is TGTGCCAGCAGCGTTCCTAGCACAGATACGCAGTATTTT. This codes for CASSVPSTDTQYF.